A selection of T cell receptor beta chains follows, all from one sample in a study of Graves' ophthalmopathy and Graves' hyperthyroidism. TCRdb analysed the multiplex PCR reads with MiXCR anew, one entry per CDR3 protein. The sample lists roughly 230,000 distinct CDR3 sequences; 20% to 25% were seen once. Material for sequencing was peripheral blood. Every receptor here comes from a woman aged 45-65 years with Graves' ophthalmopathy. CDR3s include the opening cysteine and the closing phenylalanine or tryptophan. Each record gives: CDR3 protein, CDR3 DNA, clone size, J gene, D gene, V gene. The D gene is left open where the match is weak. Only part of the rows carry a size: once, few, many, or a class if the clone is expanded.

CASSFFGIGETQYF,TGTGCCAGCAGTTTTTTTGGGATTGGGGAGACCCAGTACTTC,many,TRBJ2-5,NA,TRBV12-3/TRBV12-4
CASSPLLGVNTIYF,TGTGCCAGCAGTCCACTTTTGGGGGTAAACACCATATATTTT,NA,TRBJ1-3,NA,TRBV6-1
CASNRTGATFKNIQYF,TGTGCCAGCAATCGGACAGGGGCGACATTCAAAAACATTCAGTACTTC,many,TRBJ2-4,TRBD1,TRBV6-9
CASMTGQGFQPQHF,TGTGCCAGCATGACCGGACAGGGCTTTCAGCCCCAGCATTTT,few,TRBJ1-5,TRBD1,TRBV6-1
CASRPGGGGYNSPLHF,TGTGCCAGCAGACCAGGGGGTGGAGGCTATAATTCACCCCTCCACTTT,NA,TRBJ1-6,TRBD1,TRBV28
CASSLAGLGYEQYF,TGTGCCAGCAGCTTAGCAGGGCTGGGCTACGAGCAGTACTTC,many,TRBJ2-7,NA,TRBV7-8
CASSVQGYEQYF,TGTGCCAGCAGTGTACAGGGATACGAGCAGTACTTC,many,TRBJ2-7,NA,TRBV12-3/TRBV12-4
CASSPRDGDYEQYF,TGTGCCAGCAGTCCGCGGGACGGAGACTACGAGCAGTACTTC,many,TRBJ2-7,NA,TRBV27
CASSPGQDSYEQYF,TGTGCCAGCAGCCCGGGACAGGATTCCTACGAGCAGTACTTC,many,TRBJ2-7,TRBD1,TRBV27
CAWSVLGLETQYF,TGTGCCTGGAGTGTATTAGGTTTAGAGACCCAGTACTTC,few,TRBJ2-5,NA,TRBV30
CASRDTLEGGNIQYF,TGCGCCAGCAGGGATACTCTAGAGGGCGGAAACATTCAGTACTTC,many,TRBJ2-4,NA,TRBV5-1
CASSLWSAGMTDEQYF,TGCGCCAGCAGCTTGTGGTCTGCAGGGATGACCGACGAGCAGTACTTC,NA,TRBJ2-7,NA,TRBV5-1
CASTPLGAGETQYF,TGCGCCAGCACCCCTCTCGGGGCGGGAGAGACCCAGTACTTC,NA,TRBJ2-5,NA,TRBV5-1
CASSSGTSGSTTYEQYF,TGTGCCAGCAGTTCCGGGACTAGCGGTTCCACGACCTACGAGCAGTACTTC,NA,TRBJ2-7,TRBD2,TRBV2
CASSQVASGEYEQYF,TGTGCCAGCAGCCAAGTTGCATCCGGGGAGTACGAGCAGTACTTC,many,TRBJ2-7,NA,TRBV4-2
CASSPGGTYEQYF,TGTGCCAGCTCCCCGGGAGGGACCTACGAGCAGTACTTC,many,TRBJ2-7,TRBD2,TRBV12-3/TRBV12-4
CASILQENSNQPQHF,TGTGCCAGCATCCTACAGGAAAATAGCAATCAGCCCCAGCATTTT,NA,TRBJ1-5,NA,TRBV2
CASSTGGWGEAFF,TGTGCCAGCAGTACAGGGGGCTGGGGTGAAGCTTTCTTT,many,TRBJ1-1,TRBD1,TRBV2
CASSGPGLAGTNTGELFF,TGTGCCAGCTCGGGCCCGGGACTAGCGGGAACGAACACCGGGGAGCTGTTTTTT,many,TRBJ2-2,TRBD2,TRBV18
CASRLQAQPQHF,TGTGCCAGTCGATTACAGGCTCAGCCCCAGCATTTT,NA,TRBJ1-5,NA,TRBV6-1
CASSQVQGAYEQYF,TGCGCCAGCAGCCAAGTACAGGGGGCCTACGAGCAGTACTTC,once,TRBJ2-7,TRBD1,TRBV4-1
CASSSPFSSGSDEQYF,TGTGCCAGCAGTTCCCCCTTTTCAAGCGGGAGTGACGAGCAGTACTTC,many,TRBJ2-7,TRBD2,TRBV27
CASRPNWDSGETQYF,TGTGCCAGCAGGCCCAATTGGGACTCGGGAGAGACCCAGTACTTC,many,TRBJ2-5,NA,TRBV12-3/TRBV12-4
CSAWRQTGELFF,TGCAGTGCGTGGCGACAGACCGGGGAGCTGTTTTTT,NA,TRBJ2-2,NA,TRBV20-1
CASSQVLLASTWPGELFF,TGTGCCAGCAGCCAAGTTTTGCTGGCTAGCACATGGCCCGGGGAGCTGTTTTTT,NA,TRBJ2-2,NA,TRBV3-1
CASSLSKNYGYTF,TGTGCCAGCAGCTTATCTAAGAACTATGGCTACACCTTC,many,TRBJ1-2,NA,TRBV7-8
CASSPRTGGDEQYF,TGTGCCAGCAGCCCCCGGACAGGGGGAGACGAGCAGTACTTC,NA,TRBJ2-7,TRBD1,TRBV7-9
CAWTPGGPLAFF,TGTGCCTGGACGCCGGGGGGACCTTTAGCTTTCTTT,NA,TRBJ1-1,NA,TRBV30
CAINPGTGRNTEAFF,TGTGCCATCAACCCGGGGACGGGGAGGAACACTGAAGCTTTCTTT,once,TRBJ1-1,NA,TRBV10-3
CASGAGQSTEQYF,TGTGCCTCCGGGGCGGGACAGTCTACCGAGCAGTACTTC,many,TRBJ2-7,NA,TRBV19
CASSPRQGVAGSPLHF,TGTGCCAGCAGCCCTCGACAGGGCGTGGCGGGTTCACCCCTCCACTTT,NA,TRBJ1-6,TRBD1,TRBV5-4
CASSRRPTEAFF,TGTGCCAGCAGCCGTCGTCCCACTGAAGCTTTCTTT,NA,TRBJ1-1,NA,TRBV12-3/TRBV12-4
CASRASDTGELFF,TGTGCCAGCAGGGCTAGCGACACCGGGGAGCTGTTTTTT,NA,TRBJ2-2,NA,TRBV12-3/TRBV12-4
CASSRARMKTEAFF,TGTGCCAGCAGCCGAGCCCGGATGAAGACTGAAGCTTTCTTT,NA,TRBJ1-1,NA,TRBV11-2
CASRGNLAGGPNTGELFF,TGTGCCAGTCGTGGAAATCTAGCGGGAGGGCCGAACACCGGGGAGCTGTTTTTT,many,TRBJ2-2,TRBD2,TRBV19
CSVTGTGMNTEAFF,TGCAGCGTTACCGGGACAGGGATGAACACTGAAGCTTTCTTT,many,TRBJ1-1,TRBD1,TRBV29-1
CASSKKREGYGETQYF,TGTGCCAGCAGTAAAAAGCGGGAGGGATATGGGGAGACCCAGTACTTC,many,TRBJ2-5,TRBD2,TRBV6-1
CASSKGRLAGGEETQYF,TGTGCCAGCAGTAAGGGTCGGCTAGCGGGAGGGGAAGAGACCCAGTACTTC,many,TRBJ2-5,TRBD2,TRBV6-1
CASSIQRNYGYTF,TGTGCCAGCAGTATACAACGCAACTATGGCTACACCTTC,many,TRBJ1-2,NA,TRBV6-5
CASSYTQGNTEAFF,TGTGCCAGCAGTTACACTCAGGGAAACACTGAAGCTTTCTTT,NA,TRBJ1-1,NA,TRBV27
CASRTGGLLYNEQFF,TGTGCCAGTAGAACAGGGGGCCTCCTCTACAATGAGCAGTTCTTC,NA,TRBJ2-1,TRBD1,TRBV19
CATSVNHYEQYF,TGTGCCACCAGTGTTAATCATTACGAGCAGTACTTC,many,TRBJ2-7,NA,TRBV24-1
CATSRGREMETQYF,TGTGCCACCAGCAGAGGCAGGGAGATGGAGACCCAGTACTTC,many,TRBJ2-5,NA,TRBV15
CSTGSQGVTGELFF,TGCAGCACCGGTTCACAGGGGGTCACCGGGGAGCTGTTTTTT,few,TRBJ2-2,TRBD1,TRBV29-1
CASSLGGQAIPTQHF,TGTGCCAGCAGCTTAGGGGGACAGGCCATCCCAACCCAGCATTTT,many,TRBJ1-5,TRBD1,TRBV7-9
CASSQDEGIYGYTF,TGCGCCAGCAGCCAAGACGAGGGAATCTATGGCTACACCTTC,many,TRBJ1-2,NA,TRBV4-1
CASSYSILGNTEAFF,TGTGCCAGCAGTTACTCGATCTTAGGGAACACTGAAGCTTTCTTT,NA,TRBJ1-1,NA,TRBV6-5
CASSIIRGRSPLHF,TGTGCCAGCAGCATAATCAGGGGACGTTCACCCCTCCACTTT,many,TRBJ1-6,NA,TRBV28
CASSLESSGVRTDTQYF,TGCGCCAGCAGCTTGGAGTCGTCAGGGGTCCGCACAGATACGCAGTATTTT,many,TRBJ2-3,NA,TRBV5-1
CATGIGGRGEQYF,TGTGCCACCGGAATAGGGGGGAGGGGCGAGCAGTACTTC,NA,TRBJ2-7,NA,TRBV12-3/TRBV12-4
CASSLISSRAGELFF,TGTGCCAGCAGCTTAATCTCATCCCGAGCCGGGGAGCTGTTTTTT,NA,TRBJ2-2,NA,TRBV11-2
CASSTWGQGNTGELFF,TGTGCCAGCAGTACTTGGGGACAGGGGAACACCGGGGAGCTGTTTTTT,NA,TRBJ2-2,TRBD1,TRBV12-3/TRBV12-4
CASSYSATGGSVRMNTEAFF,TGTGCCAGTAGCTACTCGGCTACAGGGGGATCCGTTCGCATGAACACTGAAGCTTTCTTT,many,TRBJ1-1,TRBD1,TRBV19